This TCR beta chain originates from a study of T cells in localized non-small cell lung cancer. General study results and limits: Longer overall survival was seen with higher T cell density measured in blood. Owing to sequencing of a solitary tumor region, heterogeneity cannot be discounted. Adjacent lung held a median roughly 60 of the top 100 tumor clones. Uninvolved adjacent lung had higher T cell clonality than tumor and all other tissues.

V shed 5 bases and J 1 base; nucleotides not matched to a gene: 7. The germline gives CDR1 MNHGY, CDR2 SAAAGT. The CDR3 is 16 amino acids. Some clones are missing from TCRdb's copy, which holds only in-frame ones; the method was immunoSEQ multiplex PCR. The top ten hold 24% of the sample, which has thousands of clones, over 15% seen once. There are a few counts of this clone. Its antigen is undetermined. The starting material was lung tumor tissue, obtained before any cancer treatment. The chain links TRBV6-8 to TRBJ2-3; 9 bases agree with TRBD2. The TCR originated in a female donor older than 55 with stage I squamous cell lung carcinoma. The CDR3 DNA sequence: TGTGCCAGCAGTAAACCGGGACTAGCTGGCACAGATACGCAGTATTTT. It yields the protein CASSKPGLAGTDTQYF.